This T cell receptor beta chain is drawn from a study of OX40 agonist ivuxolimab in advanced cancers. Study overall: Ivuxolimab is an agonistic anti-OX40 (CD134) antibody, and patients were treated with it. Hepatocellular carcinoma, melanoma, renal cell or head and neck cancer affected the dose-escalation patients.

Exclusion applied to patients with autoimmune disease history or systemic immunosuppression. This clone has a handful of counts. Its cognate antigen is unknown. The CDR3 consists of 15 residues. V lost 4 bases and J lost 0; bases outside the gene matches: 4. CDR1 is SGHDT and CDR2 is YYEEEE in the germline V gene. Study outcomes and limitations: At 0.1 to 3.0 mg/kg, CD4+ and CD8+ blood T cells expanded clonally by week 6.

Repertoires were generated with immunoSEQ multiplex PCR, while TCRdb's copy carries only in-frame clones and drops some. Among 60,000 to 75,000 clones listed, roughly 84% were seen once. This chain links TRBV5-6 with TRBJ1-5; TRBD1 agrees at 7 bases. The sample was CD4+ or CD8+ T cells sorted from blood, taken in a trial of the OX40 agonist ivuxolimab. The clonotype originates from an adult with an advanced solid tumor such as melanoma, head and neck, liver or kidney cancer. CDR3 region: CASSVQGYSNQPQHF. Here the CDR3 DNA reads TGTGCCAGCAGCGTACAGGGGTATAGCAATCAGCCCCAGCATTTT.